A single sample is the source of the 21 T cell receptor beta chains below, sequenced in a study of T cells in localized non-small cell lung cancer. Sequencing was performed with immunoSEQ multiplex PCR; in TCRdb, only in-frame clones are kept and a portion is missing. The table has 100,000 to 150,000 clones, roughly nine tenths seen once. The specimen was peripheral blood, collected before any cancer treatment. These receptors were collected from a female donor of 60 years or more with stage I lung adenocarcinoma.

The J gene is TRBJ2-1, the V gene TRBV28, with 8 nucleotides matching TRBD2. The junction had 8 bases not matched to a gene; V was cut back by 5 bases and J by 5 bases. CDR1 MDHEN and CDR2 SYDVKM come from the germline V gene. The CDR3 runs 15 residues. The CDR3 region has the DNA TGTGCCAGCAGTAGCCGGGAGGGCAGGAACAATGAGCAGTTCTTC. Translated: CASSSREGRNNEQFF.

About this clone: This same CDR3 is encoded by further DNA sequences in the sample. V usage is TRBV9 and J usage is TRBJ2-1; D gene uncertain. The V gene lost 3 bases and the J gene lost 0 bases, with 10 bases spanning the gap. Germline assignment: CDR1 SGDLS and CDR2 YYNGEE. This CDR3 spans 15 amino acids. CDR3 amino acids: CASSARDSSYNEQFF. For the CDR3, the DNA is TGTGCCAGCAGCGCTCGAGACTCCTCCTACAATGAGCAGTTCTTC.

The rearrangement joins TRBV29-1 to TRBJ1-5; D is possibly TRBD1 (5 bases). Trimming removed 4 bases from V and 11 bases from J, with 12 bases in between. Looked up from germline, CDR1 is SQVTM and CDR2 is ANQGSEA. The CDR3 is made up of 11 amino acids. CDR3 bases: TGCAGCGTTGCCGAGGGGACCGCCCAGCATTTT. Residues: CSVAEGTAQHF.

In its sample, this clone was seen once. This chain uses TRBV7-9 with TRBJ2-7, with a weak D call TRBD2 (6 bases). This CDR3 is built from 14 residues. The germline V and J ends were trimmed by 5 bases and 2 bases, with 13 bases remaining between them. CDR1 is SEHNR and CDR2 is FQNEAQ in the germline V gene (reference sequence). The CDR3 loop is CASSDSGNTYEQYF. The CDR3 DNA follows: TGTGCCAGCAGCGATAGCGGAAACACCTACGAGCAGTACTTC.

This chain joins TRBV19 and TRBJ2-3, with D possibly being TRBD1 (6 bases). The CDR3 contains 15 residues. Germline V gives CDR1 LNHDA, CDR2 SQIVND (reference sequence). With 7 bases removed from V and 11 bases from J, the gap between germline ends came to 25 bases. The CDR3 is CASNPSGGLRGMQYF. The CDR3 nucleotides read TGTGCCAGTAACCCTAGTGGAGGCCTAAGGGGGATGCAGTATTTT.

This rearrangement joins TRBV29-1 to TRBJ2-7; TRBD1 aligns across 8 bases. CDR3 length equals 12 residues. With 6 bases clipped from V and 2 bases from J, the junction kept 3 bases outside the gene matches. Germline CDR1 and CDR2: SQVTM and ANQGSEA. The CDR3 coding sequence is TGCAGCGTACAGGGGGGCACCTACGAGCAGTACTTC. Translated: CSVQGGTYEQYF.

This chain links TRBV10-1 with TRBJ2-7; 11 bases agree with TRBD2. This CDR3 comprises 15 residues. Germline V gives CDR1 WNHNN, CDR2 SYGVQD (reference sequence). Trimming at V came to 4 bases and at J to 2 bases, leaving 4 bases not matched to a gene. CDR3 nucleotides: TGCGCCAGCAGTGGGAGACTAGCGGGAACCTACGAGCAGTACTTC. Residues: CASSGRLAGTYEQYF.

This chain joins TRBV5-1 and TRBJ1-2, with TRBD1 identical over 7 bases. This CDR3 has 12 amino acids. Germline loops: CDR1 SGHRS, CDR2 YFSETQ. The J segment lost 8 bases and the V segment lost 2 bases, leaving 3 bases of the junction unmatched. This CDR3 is CASSLHRGGYTF. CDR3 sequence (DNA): TGCGCCAGCAGCTTACACAGGGGCGGCTACACCTTC.

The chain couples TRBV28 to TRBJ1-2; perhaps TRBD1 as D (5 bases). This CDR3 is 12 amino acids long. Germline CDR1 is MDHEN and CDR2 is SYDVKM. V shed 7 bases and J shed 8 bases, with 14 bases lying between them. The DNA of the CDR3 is TGTGCCAGCACCCAAGAGGGACTCGGCTACACCTTC. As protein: CASTQEGLGYTF.

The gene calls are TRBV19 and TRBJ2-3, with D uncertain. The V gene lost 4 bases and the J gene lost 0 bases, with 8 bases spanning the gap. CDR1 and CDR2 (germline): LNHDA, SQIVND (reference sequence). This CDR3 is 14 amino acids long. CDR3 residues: CASSNSGSTDTQYF. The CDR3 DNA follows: TGTGCCAGTAGTAATTCGGGCAGCACAGATACGCAGTATTTT.

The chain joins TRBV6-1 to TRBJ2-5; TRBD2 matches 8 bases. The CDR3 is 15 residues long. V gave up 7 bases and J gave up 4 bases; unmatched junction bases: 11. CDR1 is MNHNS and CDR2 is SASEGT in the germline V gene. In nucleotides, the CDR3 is TGTGCCAGCACTAAGACTAGCGAGGTGGGAGAGACCCAGTACTTC. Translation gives CASTKTSEVGETQYF.

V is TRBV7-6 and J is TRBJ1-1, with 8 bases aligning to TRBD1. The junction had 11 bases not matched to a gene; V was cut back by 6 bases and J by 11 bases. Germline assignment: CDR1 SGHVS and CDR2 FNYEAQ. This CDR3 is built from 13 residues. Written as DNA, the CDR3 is TGTGCCAGCAGTCCAGGGGGCGACCAGGTGGCTTTCTTT. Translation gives CASSPGGDQVAFF. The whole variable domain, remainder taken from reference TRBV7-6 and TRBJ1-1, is GAGVSQSPRYKVTKRGQDVALRCDPISGHVSLYWYRQALGQGPEFLTYFNYEAQQDKSGLPNDRFSAERPEGSISTLTIQRTEQRDSAMYRCASSPGGDQVAFFGQGTRLTVV.

CDR3 DNA: TGTGCCAGCAGCTTAGATTCTGGGGTCACTGAAGCTTTCTTT. It translates to CASSLDSGVTEAFF. V and J are TRBV7-3 and TRBJ1-1; D ambiguous. The CDR3 totals 14 residues. The V end lost 2 bases, the J end lost 4 bases, and 11 bases lay between the germline ends. Germline V CDR1 and CDR2: SGHTA, FQGTGA.

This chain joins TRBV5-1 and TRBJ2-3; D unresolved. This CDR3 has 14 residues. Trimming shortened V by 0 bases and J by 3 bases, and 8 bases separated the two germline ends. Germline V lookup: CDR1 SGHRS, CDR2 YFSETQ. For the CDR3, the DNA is TGCGCCAGCAGCTTGGCCCGGGCGACAGATACGCAGTATTTT. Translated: CASSLARATDTQYF.

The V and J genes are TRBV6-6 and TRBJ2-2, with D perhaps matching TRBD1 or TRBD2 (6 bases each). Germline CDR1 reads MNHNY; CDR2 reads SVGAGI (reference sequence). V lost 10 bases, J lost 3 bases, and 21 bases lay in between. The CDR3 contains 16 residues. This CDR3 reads CATSKLGGAYTGELFF. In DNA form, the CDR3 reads TGTGCCACCTCCAAGTTGGGGGGCGCTTACACCGGGGAGCTGTTTTTT.

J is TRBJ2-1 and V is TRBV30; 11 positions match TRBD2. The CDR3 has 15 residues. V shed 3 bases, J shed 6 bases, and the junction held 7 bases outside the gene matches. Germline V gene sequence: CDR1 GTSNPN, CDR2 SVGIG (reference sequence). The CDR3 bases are TGTGCCTGGAGAGAAACTAGCGGGAGTGGCAATGAGCAGTTCTTC. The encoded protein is CAWRETSGSGNEQFF.

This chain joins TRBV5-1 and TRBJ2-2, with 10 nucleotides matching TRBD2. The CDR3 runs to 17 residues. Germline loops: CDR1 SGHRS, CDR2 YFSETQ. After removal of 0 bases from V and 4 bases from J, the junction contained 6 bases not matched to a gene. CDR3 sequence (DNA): TGCGCCAGCAGCTTGGCCGGGACTAGCGTTAGCACCGGGGAGCTGTTTTTT. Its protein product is CASSLAGTSVSTGELFF.

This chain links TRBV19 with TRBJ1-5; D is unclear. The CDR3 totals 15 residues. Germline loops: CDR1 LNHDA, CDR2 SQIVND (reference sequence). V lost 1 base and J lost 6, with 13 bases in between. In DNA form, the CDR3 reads TGTGCCAGTAGTATAGGGGCAGAGATTCGTCAGCCCCAGCATTTT. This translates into CASSIGAEIRQPQHF.

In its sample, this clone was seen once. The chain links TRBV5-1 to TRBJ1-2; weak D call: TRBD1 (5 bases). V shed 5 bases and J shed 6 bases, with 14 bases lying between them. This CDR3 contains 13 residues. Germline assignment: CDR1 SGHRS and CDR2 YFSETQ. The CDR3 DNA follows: TGCGCCAGCAGGCCCACAGCGACAGATGGCTACACCTTC. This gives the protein CASRPTATDGYTF.

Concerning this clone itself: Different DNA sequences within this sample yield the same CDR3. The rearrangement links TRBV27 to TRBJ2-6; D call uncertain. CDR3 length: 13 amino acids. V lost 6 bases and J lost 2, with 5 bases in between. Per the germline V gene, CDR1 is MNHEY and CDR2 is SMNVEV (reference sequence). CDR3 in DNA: TGTGCCAGCAGCCCTGCTGGGGCCAACGTCCTGACTTTC. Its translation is CASSPAGANVLTF.

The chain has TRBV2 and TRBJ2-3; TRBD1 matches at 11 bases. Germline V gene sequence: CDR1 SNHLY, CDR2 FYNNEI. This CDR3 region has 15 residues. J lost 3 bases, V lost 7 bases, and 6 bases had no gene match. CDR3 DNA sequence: TGTGCCAGCATAAGGGGGACAGGGGGAACAGATACGCAGTATTTT. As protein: CASIRGTGGTDTQYF.